Presented here are 6 T cell receptor beta chains from one specimen sequenced in a study of metastatic and nonmetastatic thyroid tumors. TCRdb used MiXCR to call clones anew from the PCR reads. Altogether 10,000 to 12,000 clones are present, under 30% being singletons, with the ten largest covering under 12%. Thyroid surgery took place with no prior treatment in any patient. Sequenced sample: tumor tissue. These TCRs come from a male donor with papillary thyroid cancer or a benign thyroid nodule (not recorded which). Some clones in this sample may be carry-over from other donors' samples.

This CDR3 reads CASSSPTSPHTGELFF. Written as DNA, the CDR3 is TGTGCCAGCAGCTCTCCGACTAGTCCACACACCGGGGAGCTGTTTTTT. This chain uses TRBV5-4 with TRBJ2-2; the D gene is possibly TRBD2 (6 bases). Trimming removed 3 bases from V and 3 bases from J, with 15 bases in between. The V gene's germline CDR1 is SGHNT and CDR2 YYREEE (reference sequence). The CDR3 loop spans 16 amino acids.

This clone is classed as medium-sized. The chain has TRBV9 and TRBJ1-2, with D uncertain. V was pared by 0 bases and J by 5 bases, with 8 bases between. The germline V gene encodes CDR1 SGDLS and CDR2 YYNGEE. The CDR3 loop spans 13 amino acids. CDR3 in amino acids: CASSVGMGYGYTF. The CDR3 DNA reads TGTGCCAGCAGCGTAGGAATGGGGTATGGCTACACCTTC. Variable domain in full (rest from reference TRBV9 and TRBJ1-2): DSGVTQTPKHLITATGQRVTLRCSPRSGDLSVYWYQQSLDQGLQFLIQYYNGEERAKGNILERFSAQQFPDLHSELNLSSLELGDSALYFCASSVGMGYGYTFGSGTRLTVV.

This clone was picked up a small number of times. A single base separates this from a much larger clone, so it may be a read error. The chain carries TRBV29-1 and TRBJ2-2; D is unresolved. The CDR3 consists of 10 residues. The V end was cut by 7 bases, the J end by 10 bases, with 10 bases between. CDR1 is SQVTM, CDR2 ANQGSEA, per germline. The CDR3 sequence: CSARPVELFF. The CDR3 coding sequence is TGCAGCGCCAGGCCCGTGGAGCTGTTTTTT.

The rearrangement uses TRBV20-1 and TRBJ2-5, with TRBD1 matching over 11 bases. The length of the CDR3 is 16 residues. With 6 bases clipped from V and 6 bases from J, the junction kept 15 bases outside the gene matches. Germline CDR1 is DFQATT and CDR2 is SNEGSKA (reference sequence). The CDR3 sequence is CSAGPPPGTGGKTQYF. The CDR3 nucleotides are TGCAGTGCGGGGCCCCCCCCAGGGACAGGGGGGAAGACCCAGTACTTC.

Comment on this clone: This may be a read error, as it is one base from a much larger clone. The CDR3 end shows no conserved phenylalanine or tryptophan, and so a read error is likely. The V gene is TRBV7-7, the J gene TRBJ2-1, with no clear D. Per germline, CDR1 SSHAT and CDR2 FNYEAQ (reference sequence). CDR3 length: 13 amino acids. The CDR3 here is CASSLDDLNEQFL. DNA of the CDR3: TGTGCTAGCAGCTTAGATGACCTCAATGAGCAGTTCCTC.

V is TRBV30 and J is TRBJ2-1; no firm D call. CDR1 is GTSNPN and CDR2 is SVGIG in the germline V gene (reference sequence). This CDR3 contains 11 residues. V lost 3 bases to trimming and J lost 10 bases, with 10 bases between them. The CDR3 coding sequence is TGTGCCTGGAGCCGCCGCGAAGAGCAGTTCTTC. It yields the protein CAWSRREEQFF.